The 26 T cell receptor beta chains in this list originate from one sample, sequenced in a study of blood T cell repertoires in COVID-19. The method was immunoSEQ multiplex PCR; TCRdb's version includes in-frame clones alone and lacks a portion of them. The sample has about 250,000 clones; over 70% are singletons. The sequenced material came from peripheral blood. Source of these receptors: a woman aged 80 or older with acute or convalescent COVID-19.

CDR3 protein: CASSKSKAKGGTWGNQPQHF. The CDR3 DNA reads TGTGCCAGCAGCAAAAGCAAAGCCAAGGGAGGGACTTGGGGCAATCAGCCCCAGCATTTT. This sequence joins TRBV21-1 and TRBJ1-5. TRBV21-1 is listed as a pseudogene. CDR3 size: 20 residues.

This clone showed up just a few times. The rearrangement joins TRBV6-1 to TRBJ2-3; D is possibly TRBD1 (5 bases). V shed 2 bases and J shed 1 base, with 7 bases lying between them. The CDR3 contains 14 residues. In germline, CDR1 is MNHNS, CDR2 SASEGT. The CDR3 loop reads CASSELQGTDTQYF. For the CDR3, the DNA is TGTGCCAGCAGTGAATTACAGGGCACAGATACGCAGTATTTT.

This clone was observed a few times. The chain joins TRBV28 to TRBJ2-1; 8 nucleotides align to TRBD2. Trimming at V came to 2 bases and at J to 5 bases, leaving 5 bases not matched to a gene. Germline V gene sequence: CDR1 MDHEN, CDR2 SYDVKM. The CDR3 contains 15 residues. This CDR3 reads CASSLAGGYHNEQFF. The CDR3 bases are TGTGCCAGCAGTTTAGCGGGAGGTTACCACAATGAGCAGTTCTTC.

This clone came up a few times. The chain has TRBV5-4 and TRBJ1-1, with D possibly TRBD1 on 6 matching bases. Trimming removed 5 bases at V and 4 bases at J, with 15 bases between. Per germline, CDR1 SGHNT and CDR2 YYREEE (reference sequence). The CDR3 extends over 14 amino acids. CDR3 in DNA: TGTGCCAGCAGTAGTCAACAGGGCTTCACTGAAGCTTTCTTT. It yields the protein CASSSQQGFTEAFF. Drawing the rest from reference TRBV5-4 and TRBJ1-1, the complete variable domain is ETGVTQSPTHLIKTRGQQVTLRCSSQSGHNTVSWYQQALGQGPQFIFQYYREEENGRGNFPPRFSGLQFPNYSSELNVNALELDDSALYLCASSSQQGFTEAFFGQGTRLTVV.

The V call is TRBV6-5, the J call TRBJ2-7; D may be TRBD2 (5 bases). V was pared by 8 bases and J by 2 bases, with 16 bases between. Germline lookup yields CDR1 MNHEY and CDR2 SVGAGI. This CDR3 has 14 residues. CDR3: CASDRPEGTYEQYF. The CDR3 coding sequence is TGTGCCAGCGACCGGCCCGAGGGAACCTACGAGCAGTACTTC.

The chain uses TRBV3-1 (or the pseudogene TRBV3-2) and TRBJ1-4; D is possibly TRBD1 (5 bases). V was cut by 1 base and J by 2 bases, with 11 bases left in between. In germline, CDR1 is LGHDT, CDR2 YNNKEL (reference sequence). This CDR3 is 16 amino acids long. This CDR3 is CASSQGSGGTNEKLFF. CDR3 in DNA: TGTGCCAGCAGCCAAGGTTCGGGGGGGACTAATGAAAAACTGTTTTTT.

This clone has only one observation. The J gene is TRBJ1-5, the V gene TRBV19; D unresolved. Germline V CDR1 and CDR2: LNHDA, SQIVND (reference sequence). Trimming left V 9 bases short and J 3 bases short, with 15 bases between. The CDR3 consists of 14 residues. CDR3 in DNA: TGTGCCAGCTCCCCTGGAGGGATCAATCAGCCCCAGCATTTT. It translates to CASSPGGINQPQHF.

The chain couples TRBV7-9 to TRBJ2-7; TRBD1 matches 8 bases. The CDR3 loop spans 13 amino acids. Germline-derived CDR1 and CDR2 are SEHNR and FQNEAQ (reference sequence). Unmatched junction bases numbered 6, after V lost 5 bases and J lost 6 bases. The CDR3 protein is CASSPTGEGEQYF. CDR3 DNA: TGTGCCAGCAGCCCGACAGGGGAAGGCGAGCAGTACTTC.

The CDR3 DNA follows: TGTGCCAGTAGCCGGGGGGCAGGAGACTATGGCTACACCTTC. Translation: CASSRGAGDYGYTF. The V and J genes are TRBV19 and TRBJ1-2, with a tentative D call TRBD1 (6 bases). Trimming removed 6 bases at V and 3 bases at J, with 14 bases between. The CDR3 loop spans 14 amino acids. The V gene's germline CDR1 is LNHDA and CDR2 SQIVND (reference sequence). The complete variable domain, with remaining parts taken from reference TRBV19 and TRBJ1-2, reads DGGITQSPKYLFRKEGQNVTLSCEQNLNHDAMYWYRQDPGQGLRLIYYSQIVNDFQKGDIAEGYSVSREKKESFPLTVTSAQKNPTAFYLCASSRGAGDYGYTFGSGTRLTVV.

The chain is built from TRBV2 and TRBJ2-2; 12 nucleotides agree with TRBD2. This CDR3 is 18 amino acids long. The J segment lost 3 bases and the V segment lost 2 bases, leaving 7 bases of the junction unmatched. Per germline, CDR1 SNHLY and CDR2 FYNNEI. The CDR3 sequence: CASSEMPSGRVDTGELFF. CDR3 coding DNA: TGTGCCAGCAGTGAAATGCCTAGCGGGAGGGTTGACACCGGGGAGCTGTTTTTT.

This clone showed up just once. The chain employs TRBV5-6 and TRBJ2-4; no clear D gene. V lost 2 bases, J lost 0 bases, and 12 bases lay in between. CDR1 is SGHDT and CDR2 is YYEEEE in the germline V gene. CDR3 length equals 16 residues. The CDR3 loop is CASSFGPSLAKNIQYF. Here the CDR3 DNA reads TGTGCCAGCAGCTTCGGTCCGAGTCTAGCCAAAAACATTCAGTACTTC.

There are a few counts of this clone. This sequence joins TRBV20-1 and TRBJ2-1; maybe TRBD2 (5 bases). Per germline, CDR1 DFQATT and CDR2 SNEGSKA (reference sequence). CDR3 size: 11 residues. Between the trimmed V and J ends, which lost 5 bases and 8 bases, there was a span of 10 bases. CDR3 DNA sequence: TGCAGTGCTGCTAGCATCGATGAGCAGTTCTTC. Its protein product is CSAASIDEQFF.

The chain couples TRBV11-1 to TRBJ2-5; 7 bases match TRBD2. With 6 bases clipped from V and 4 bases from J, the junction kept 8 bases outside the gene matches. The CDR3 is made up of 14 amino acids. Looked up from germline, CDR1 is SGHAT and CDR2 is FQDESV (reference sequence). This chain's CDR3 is CASSPRTRRETQYF. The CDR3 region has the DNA TGTGCCAGCAGTCCTAGGACTAGACGAGAGACCCAGTACTTC.

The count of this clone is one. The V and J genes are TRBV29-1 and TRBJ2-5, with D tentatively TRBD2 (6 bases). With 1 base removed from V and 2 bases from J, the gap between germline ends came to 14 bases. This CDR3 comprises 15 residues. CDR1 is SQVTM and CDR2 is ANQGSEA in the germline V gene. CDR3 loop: CSVEVWAGPQETQYF. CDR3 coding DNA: TGCAGCGTTGAAGTTTGGGCGGGACCACAAGAGACCCAGTACTTC.

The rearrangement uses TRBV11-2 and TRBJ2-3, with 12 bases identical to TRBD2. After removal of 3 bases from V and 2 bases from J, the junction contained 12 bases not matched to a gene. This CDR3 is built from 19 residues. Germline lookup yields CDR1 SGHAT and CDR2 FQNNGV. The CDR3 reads CASSFSGRRTSGITDTQYF. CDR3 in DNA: TGTGCCAGCAGCTTCTCTGGTCGGAGGACTAGCGGGATCACAGATACGCAGTATTTT.

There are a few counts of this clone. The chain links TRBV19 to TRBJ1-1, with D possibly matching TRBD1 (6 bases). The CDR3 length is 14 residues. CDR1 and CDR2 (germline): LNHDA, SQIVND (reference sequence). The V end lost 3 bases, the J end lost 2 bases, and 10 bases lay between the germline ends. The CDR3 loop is CASSIPGDNTEAFF. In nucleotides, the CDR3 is TGTGCCAGTAGTATTCCAGGGGATAACACTGAAGCTTTCTTT.

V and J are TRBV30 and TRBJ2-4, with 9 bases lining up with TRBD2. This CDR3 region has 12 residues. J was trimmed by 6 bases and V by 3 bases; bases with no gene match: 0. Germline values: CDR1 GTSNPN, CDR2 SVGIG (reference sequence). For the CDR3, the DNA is TGTGCCTGGAGGACTAGCGGAAACATTCAGTACTTC. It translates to CAWRTSGNIQYF.

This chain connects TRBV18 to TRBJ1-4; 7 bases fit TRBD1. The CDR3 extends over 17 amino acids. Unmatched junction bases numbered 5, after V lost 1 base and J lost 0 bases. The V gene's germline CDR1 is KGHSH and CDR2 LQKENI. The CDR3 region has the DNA TGTGCCAGCTCACCACGGGGCAGGGGGACAACTAATGAAAAACTGTTTTTT. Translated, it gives CASSPRGRGTTNEKLFF. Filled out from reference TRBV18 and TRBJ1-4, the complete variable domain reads NAGVMQNPRHLVRRRGQEARLRCSPMKGHSHVYWYRQLPEEGLKFMVYLQKENIIDESGMPKERFSAEFPKEGPSILRIQQVVRGDSAAYFCASSPRGRGTTNEKLFFGSGTQLSVL.

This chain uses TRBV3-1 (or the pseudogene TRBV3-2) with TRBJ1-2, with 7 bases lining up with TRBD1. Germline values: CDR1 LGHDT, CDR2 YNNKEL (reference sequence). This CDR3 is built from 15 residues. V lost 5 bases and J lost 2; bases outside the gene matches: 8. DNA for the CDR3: TGTGCCAGCAGCTTCGGACAGGCGGTAAACTATGGCTACACCTTC. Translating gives CASSFGQAVNYGYTF.

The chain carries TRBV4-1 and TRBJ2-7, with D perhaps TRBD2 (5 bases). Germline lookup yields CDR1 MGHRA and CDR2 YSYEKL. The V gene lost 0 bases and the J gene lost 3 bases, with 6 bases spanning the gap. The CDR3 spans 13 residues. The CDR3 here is CASSQDRDYEQYF. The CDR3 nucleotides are TGCGCCAGCAGCCAAGATCGGGACTACGAGCAGTACTTC.

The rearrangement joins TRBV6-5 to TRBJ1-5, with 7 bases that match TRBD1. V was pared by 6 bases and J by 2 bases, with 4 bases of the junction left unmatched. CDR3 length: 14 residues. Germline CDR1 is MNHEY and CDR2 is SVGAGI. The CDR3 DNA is TGTGCCAGCAGAGATCAGGGGGGCAATCAGCCCCAGCATTTT. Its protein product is CASRDQGGNQPQHF.

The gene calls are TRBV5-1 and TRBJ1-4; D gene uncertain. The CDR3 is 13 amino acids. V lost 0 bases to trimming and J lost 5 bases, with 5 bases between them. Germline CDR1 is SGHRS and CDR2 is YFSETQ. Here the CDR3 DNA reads TGCGCCAGCAGCTTGGCCCAGAATGAAAAACTGTTTTTT. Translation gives CASSLAQNEKLFF.

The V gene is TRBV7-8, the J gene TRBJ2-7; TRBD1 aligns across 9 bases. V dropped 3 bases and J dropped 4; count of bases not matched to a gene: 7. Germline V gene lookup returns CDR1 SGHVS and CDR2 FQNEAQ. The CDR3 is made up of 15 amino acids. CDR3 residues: CASSFGQGLGYEQYF. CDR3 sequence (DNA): TGTGCCAGCAGCTTTGGACAGGGGTTGGGTTACGAGCAGTACTTC.

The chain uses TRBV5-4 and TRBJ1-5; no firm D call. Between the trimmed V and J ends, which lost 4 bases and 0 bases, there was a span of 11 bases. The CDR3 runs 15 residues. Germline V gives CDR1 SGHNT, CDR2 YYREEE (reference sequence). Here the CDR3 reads CASSVSPYSNQPQHF. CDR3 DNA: TGTGCCAGCAGCGTTAGCCCTTATAGCAATCAGCCCCAGCATTTT.

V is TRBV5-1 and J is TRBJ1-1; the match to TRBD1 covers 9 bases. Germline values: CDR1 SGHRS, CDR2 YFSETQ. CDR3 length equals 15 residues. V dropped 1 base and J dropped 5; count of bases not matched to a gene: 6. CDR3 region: CASSLTGGAWTEAFF. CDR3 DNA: TGCGCCAGCAGCTTGACAGGGGGCGCATGGACTGAAGCTTTCTTT.

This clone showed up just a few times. The CDR3 sequence: CASSDRGRISYEQYF. The CDR3 DNA follows: TGTGCCAGCAGTGACCGGGGTAGGATTTCCTACGAGCAGTACTTC. V gene TRBV2 combines with J gene TRBJ2-7; the D gene is possibly TRBD2 (5 bases). The CDR3 sequence is 15 residues long. The germline V gene encodes CDR1 SNHLY and CDR2 FYNNEI. V lost 3 bases, J lost 1 base, and 13 bases lay in between. The full variable domain, its missing parts supplied by reference TRBV2 and TRBJ2-7, is EPEVTQTPSHQVTQMGQEVILRCVPISNHLYFYWYRQILGQKVEFLVSFYNNEISEKSEIFDDQFSVERPDGSNFTLKIRSTKLEDSAMYFCASSDRGRISYEQYFGPGTRLTVT.